These 6 T cell receptor beta chains share one sample of origin, sequenced in a study of cytomegalovirus exposure and HLA in healthy donors. 60 Vbeta and 13 Jbeta primers were used in PCR. Method: immunoSEQ multiplex PCR; TCRdb's copy keeps in-frame clones and lacks some. The repertoire holds under 150,000 clones, with approximately 68% as singletons. Sequenced: PBMCs. The receptors shown here come from a man aged 55 to 69 in good health and CMV-seronegative.

This chain connects TRBV5-4 to TRBJ2-3, with D perhaps matching TRBD1 (6 bases). The CDR3 has 14 amino acids. V lost 1 base and J 5 bases, leaving 11 bases between the germline ends. Per germline, CDR1 SGHNT and CDR2 YYREEE (reference sequence). CDR3 amino acids: CASSLTWGQDTQYF. In DNA, the CDR3 is TGTGCCAGCAGCTTGACGTGGGGGCAAGATACGCAGTATTTT.

This clone has only a few counts. The rearrangement joins TRBV5-4 to TRBJ2-5; 15 positions match TRBD2. J lost 1 base, V lost 0 bases, and 4 bases had no gene match. CDR1 and CDR2 from the germline V gene are SGHNT and YYREEE (reference sequence). The CDR3 spans 18 residues. CDR3 protein: CASSLDGLAGGPQETQYF. The CDR3 DNA follows: TGTGCCAGCAGCTTGGATGGACTAGCGGGAGGGCCCCAAGAGACCCAGTACTTC.

The chain carries TRBV6-5 and TRBJ2-3; tentative D call: TRBD2 (6 bases). The CDR3 consists of 11 residues. Germline CDR1 MNHEY, CDR2 SVGAGI. V lost 8 bases and J 8 bases, leaving 11 bases between the germline ends. For the CDR3, the DNA is TGTGCCAGCCGGGACGGGGGTACGCAGTATTTT. Translated: CASRDGGTQYF.

The J gene is TRBJ2-2, the V gene TRBV2; possible D gene TRBD1, 5 bases. The CDR3 extends over 15 amino acids. Germline loops: CDR1 SNHLY, CDR2 FYNNEI. Trimming stripped 0 bases from V and 4 bases from J, with 9 bases between. This chain's CDR3 is CASSEARTPTGELFF. CDR3 DNA: TGTGCCAGCAGTGAAGCGAGGACACCCACCGGGGAGCTGTTTTTT.

The rearrangement uses TRBV4-1 and TRBJ1-2; 7 bases line up with TRBD1. J lost 5 bases, V lost 0 bases, and 15 bases had no gene match. The germline V gene has CDR1 MGHRA and CDR2 YSYEKL. This CDR3 has 18 amino acids. CDR3: CASSQDLIRGQKRYGYTF. CDR3 in DNA: TGCGCCAGCAGCCAAGATCTTATTAGGGGGCAGAAGAGATATGGCTACACCTTC.

This clone was counted a few times. The chain couples TRBV5-1 to TRBJ1-1; maybe TRBD1 (6 bases). Trimming took 0 bases from V and 3 from J, leaving 9 bases between them. CDR1 is SGHRS and CDR2 is YFSETQ in the germline V gene. The CDR3 runs to 14 residues. CDR3 region: CASSLEGGDTEAFF. The DNA of the CDR3 is TGCGCCAGCAGCTTGGAGGGGGGGGACACTGAAGCTTTCTTT.